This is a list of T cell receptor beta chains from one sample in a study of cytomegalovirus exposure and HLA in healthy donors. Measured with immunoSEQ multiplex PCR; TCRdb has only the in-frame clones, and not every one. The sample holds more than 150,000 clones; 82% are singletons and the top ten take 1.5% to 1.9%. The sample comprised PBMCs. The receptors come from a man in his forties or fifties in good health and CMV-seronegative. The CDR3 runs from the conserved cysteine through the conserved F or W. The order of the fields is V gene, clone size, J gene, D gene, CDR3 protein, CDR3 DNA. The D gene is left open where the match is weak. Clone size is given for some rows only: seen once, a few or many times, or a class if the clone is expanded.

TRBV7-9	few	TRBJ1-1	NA	CASRLGGVNTEAFF	TGTGCCAGCAGGCTCGGGGGGGTGAACACTGAAGCTTTCTTT
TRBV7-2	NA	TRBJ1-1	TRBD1	CASSLLPRDRGRLGTEAFF	TGTGCCAGCAGCTTACTGCCCAGGGACAGGGGGCGGCTGGGCACTGAAGCTTTCTTT
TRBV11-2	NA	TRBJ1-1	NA	CASSLLRENTEAFF	TGTGCCAGCAGCTTACTACGGGAGAACACTGAAGCTTTCTTT
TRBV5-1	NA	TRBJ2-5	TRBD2	CASSPLAGLETQYF	TGCGCCAGCAGCCCACTAGCGGGGCTAGAGACCCAGTACTTC
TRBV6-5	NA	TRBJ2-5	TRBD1	CASSYSGTEQETQYF	TGTGCCAGCAGTTACTCAGGGACAGAGCAAGAGACCCAGTACTTC
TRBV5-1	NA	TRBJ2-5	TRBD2	CASSLAGFQETQYF	TGCGCCAGCAGCCTAGCGGGATTCCAAGAGACCCAGTACTTC
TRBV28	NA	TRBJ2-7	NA	CASKPGDYEQYF	TGTGCCAGCAAACCGGGAGACTACGAGCAGTACTTC
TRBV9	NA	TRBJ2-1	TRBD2	CASSPDPQRGNEQFF	TGTGCCAGCAGCCCCGACCCACAGCGGGGCAATGAGCAGTTCTTC
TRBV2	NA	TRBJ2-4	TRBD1	CASGIPGTGGMNIQYF	TGTGCCAGTGGAATACCTGGGACAGGGGGCATGAACATTCAGTACTTC
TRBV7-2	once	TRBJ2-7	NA	CASSLAWDRGYEQYF	TGTGCCAGCAGCTTAGCTTGGGATAGGGGCTACGAGCAGTACTTC
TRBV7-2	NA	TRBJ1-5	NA	CASSLNGVLNQPQHF	TGTGCCAGCAGCCTCAACGGGGTCCTCAATCAGCCCCAGCATTTT
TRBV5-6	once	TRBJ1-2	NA	CASSQISDGGYTF	TGTGCCAGCAGCCAGATCTCTGACGGGGGCTACACCTTC
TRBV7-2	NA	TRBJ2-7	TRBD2	CASSQWTSGRTGEQYF	TGTGCCAGCAGCCAGTGGACTAGCGGGAGGACGGGGGAGCAGTACTTC
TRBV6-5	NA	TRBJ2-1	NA	CASSFGGYNEQFF	TGTGCCAGCAGTTTCGGAGGCTACAATGAGCAGTTCTTC
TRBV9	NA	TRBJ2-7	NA	CASSVGGPRVTEQYF	TGTGCCAGCAGCGTAGGCGGGCCTCGTGTTACCGAGCAGTACTTC
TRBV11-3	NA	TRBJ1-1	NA	CASSLSPGTEAFF	TGTGCCAGCAGCCTTAGCCCTGGGACTGAAGCTTTCTTT
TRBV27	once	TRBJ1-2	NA	CASSFLQDLRGYTF	TGTGCCAGCAGTTTCCTACAGGACCTACGGGGCTACACCTTC
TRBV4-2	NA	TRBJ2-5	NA	CASSQASGQETQYF	TGTGCCAGCAGCCAAGCGAGCGGCCAAGAGACCCAGTACTTC
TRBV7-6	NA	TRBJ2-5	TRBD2	CASSLMASGLQETQYF	TGTGCCAGCAGCTTAATGGCTAGCGGGCTCCAAGAGACCCAGTACTTC
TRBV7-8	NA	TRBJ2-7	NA	CASSLNRQLAYEQYF	TGTGCCAGCAGCTTGAATCGACAGCTAGCCTACGAGCAGTACTTC
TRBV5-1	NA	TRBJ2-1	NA	CASSFGLGATEQFF	TGCGCCAGCAGCTTTGGGCTAGGGGCTACCGAGCAGTTCTTC
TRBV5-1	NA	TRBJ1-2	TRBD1	CASSHQPQGAGGYTF	TGCGCCAGCAGCCATCAACCACAGGGGGCTGGGGGCTACACCTTC
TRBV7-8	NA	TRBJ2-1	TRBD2	CASSFKREEDEQFF	TGTGCCAGCAGCTTCAAGCGGGAGGAGGATGAGCAGTTCTTC
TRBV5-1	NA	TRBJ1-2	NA	CASSFSGGDLNYGYTF	TGCGCCAGCAGCTTTAGCGGGGGAGACTTGAACTATGGCTACACCTTC
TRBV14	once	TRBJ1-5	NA	CASSHSGGNQPQHF	TGTGCCAGCAGCCATTCAGGGGGCAATCAGCCCCAGCATTTT
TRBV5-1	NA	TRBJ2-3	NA	CASSPLGGQKATDTQYF	TGCGCCAGCAGCCCCCTAGGTGGACAAAAAGCCACAGATACGCAGTATTTT
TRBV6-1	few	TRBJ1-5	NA	CASTLTMGSDQPQHF	TGTGCCAGCACCCTCACAATGGGGAGTGATCAGCCCCAGCATTTT
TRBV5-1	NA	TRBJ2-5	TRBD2	CASSSILAGGQETQYF	TGCGCCAGCAGCTCGATCCTAGCGGGAGGGCAAGAGACCCAGTACTTC
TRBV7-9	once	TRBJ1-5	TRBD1	CASSRQGISQPQHF	TGTGCCAGCAGCCGACAGGGGATAAGTCAGCCCCAGCATTTT
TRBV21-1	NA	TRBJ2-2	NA	CASVAEGGGRRGNTGELFF	TGTGCCAGTGTTGCGGAGGGAGGCGGGAGGAGGGGGAACACCGGGGAGCTGTTTTTT
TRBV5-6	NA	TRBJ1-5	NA	CASSLGAVNQPQHF	TGTGCCAGCAGCTTGGGGGCCGTCAATCAGCCCCAGCATTTT
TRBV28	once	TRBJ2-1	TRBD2	CASSTTSGGARNEQFF	TGTGCCAGCAGCACCACTAGCGGGGGGGCGAGGAATGAGCAGTTCTTC
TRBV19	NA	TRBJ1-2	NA	CASSTERRYTF	TGTGCCAGTAGTACGGAGAGACGCTACACCTTC
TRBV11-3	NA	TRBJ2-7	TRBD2	CASHTGTKVHEQYF	TGTGCCAGTCATACCGGGACTAAGGTCCACGAGCAGTACTTC
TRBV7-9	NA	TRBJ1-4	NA	CASSSRQLANEKLFF	TGTGCCAGCAGCTCTAGACAGTTGGCTAATGAAAAACTGTTTTTT
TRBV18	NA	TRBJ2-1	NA	CASSPPAGRGRDEQFF	TGTGCCAGCTCACCCCCGGCAGGACGGGGAAGGGATGAGCAGTTCTTC
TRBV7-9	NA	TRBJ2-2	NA	CASSLGAFAGELFF	TGTGCCAGCAGCTTAGGAGCTTTCGCCGGGGAGCTGTTTTTT
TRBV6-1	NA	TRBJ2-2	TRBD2	CASSEASGGPYNTGELFF	TGTGCCAGCAGTGAGGCTAGCGGGGGGCCTTATAACACCGGGGAGCTGTTTTTT
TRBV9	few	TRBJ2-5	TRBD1	CASSVGQGRHQETQYF	TGTGCCAGCAGCGTAGGACAGGGACGGCACCAAGAGACCCAGTACTTC
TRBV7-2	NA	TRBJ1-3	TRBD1	CASSMGQPSGNTIYF	TGTGCCAGCAGCATGGGACAGCCCTCTGGAAACACCATATATTTT
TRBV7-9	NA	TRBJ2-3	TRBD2	CASSSLLAGGTDTQYF	TGTGCCAGCAGCTCCCTGCTAGCGGGAGGCACAGATACGCAGTATTTT
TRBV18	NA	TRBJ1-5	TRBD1	CASSPGQGDSNQPQHF	TGTGCCAGCTCACCGGGGCAGGGGGATAGCAATCAGCCCCAGCATTTT
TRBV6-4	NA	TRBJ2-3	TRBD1	CASSDEGAFRTDTQYF	TGTGCCAGCAGTGACGAGGGGGCCTTTAGAACAGATACGCAGTATTTT
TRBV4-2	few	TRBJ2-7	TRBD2	CASSQEGLAGDEQYF	TGTGCCAGCAGCCAAGAGGGACTAGCGGGAGACGAGCAGTACTTC
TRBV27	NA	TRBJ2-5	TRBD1	CASSLSGGGTGQETQYF	TGTGCCAGCAGTTTGTCAGGGGGCGGGACGGGGCAAGAGACCCAGTACTTC
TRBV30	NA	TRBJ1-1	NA	CAKGDTMNTEAFF	TGTGCAAAAGGGGACACTATGAACACTGAAGCTTTCTTT
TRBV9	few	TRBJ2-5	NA	CASSPGGFQKGETQYF	TGTGCCAGCAGCCCCGGGGGATTCCAGAAGGGAGAGACCCAGTACTTC
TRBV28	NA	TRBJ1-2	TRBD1	CASSPRTGAYYGYTF	TGTGCCAGCAGTCCCAGGACAGGGGCCTACTATGGCTACACCTTC
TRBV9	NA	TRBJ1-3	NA	CASSVDDRFRGTIYF	TGTGCCAGCAGCGTAGATGACAGGTTCCGTGGCACCATATATTTT
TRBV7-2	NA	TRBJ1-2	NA	CASSLRGSTAANYGYTF	TGTGCCAGCAGCTTAAGGGGATCTACGGCAGCTAACTATGGCTACACCTTC
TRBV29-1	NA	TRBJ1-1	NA	CSVVIQGYVTEAFF	TGCAGCGTCGTAATCCAGGGGTACGTCACTGAAGCTTTCTTT
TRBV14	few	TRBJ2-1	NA	CASSQDGRRSYNEQFF	TGTGCCAGCAGCCAAGACGGGAGAAGGTCCTACAATGAGCAGTTCTTC
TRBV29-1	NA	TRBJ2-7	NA	CSVGEAVSSYEQYF	TGCAGCGTTGGAGAGGCGGTCAGTTCCTACGAGCAGTACTTC